The clone carrying this TCR beta chain was seen a few times. The antigen is not known. TCRdb analysed the 5' RACE reads with MiXCR anew, one entry per CDR3 protein. Among hundreds of thousands of distinct CDR3 sequences listed, nearly 9.5% were seen once. The CDR3 spans 15 residues. V dropped 0 bases and J dropped 2; count of bases not matched to a gene: 5. Germline CDR1 is DFQATT and CDR2 is SNEGSKA (reference sequence). These data belong to a study of identical twins. Study-level findings and limits: There was more out-of-frame TCR alpha sharing in monozygotic twins than models estimated.

The data also belong to a second study, concerning yellow fever vaccine responses in identical twins.

This sequence joins TRBV20-1 and TRBJ2-7; 9 nucleotides agree with TRBD2. What was sequenced was CD8+ T cells sorted from blood. This TCR was sampled from a woman aged 18-29 years in good health. The CDR3 DNA reads as TGCAGTGCTAGAGATACTGGCGGGGGGGCCTACGAGCAGTACTTC. Translation: CSARDTGGGAYEQYF.